Only a few counts were recorded for the clone carrying this TCR beta chain. As yet, its antigen is unknown. The sample is drawn from a study of identical twins. Unique molecular identifiers were present on the cDNA, which also gained a universal primer site by template switching. TCRdb reprocessed the 5' RACE reads with MiXCR, giving one entry per CDR3 protein. This table holds 570,000 or so distinct CDR3 sequences, over 8.5% found once. Study-level findings and limits: Invariant MAIT and iNKT cells could partly confound zero-insertion analyses.

Trimming took 6 bases from V and 4 from J; bases not matched to a gene: 11. This CDR3 contains 15 residues. CDR1 and CDR2 (germline): DFQATT, SNEGSKA (reference sequence). The same data also contributed to another study, on yellow fever vaccine responses in identical twins.

The chain combines TRBV20-1 with TRBJ2-5, with 10 bases lining up with TRBD1. The sequence derives from a woman aged 18-30 years in good health. The sequenced sample was PBMCs. The CDR3 here is CSARQGAGWGETQYF. For the CDR3, the DNA is TGCAGTGCCAGACAGGGGGCAGGTTGGGGAGAGACCCAGTACTTC.